This is a list of T cell receptor beta chains from one sample in a study of blood T cell repertoires in COVID-19. Measured with immunoSEQ multiplex PCR; TCRdb has only the in-frame clones, and not every one. The sample lists 300,000 or so clones, more than 70% seen once, with 1% to 1.5% in the top ten. Input material: peripheral blood. Receptor source: a woman aged 50 to 60 with acute or convalescent COVID-19. Each CDR3 is given with its conserved first and last residue. The D gene is left open where the match is weak. Rows may omit the clone size; those that give it use once, few, many or a size class.

>14|TRBJ1-5|-|TRBV4-1|-
TGCGCCAGCAGCCTTATTAGAGGTGTTCAGCCCCAGCATTTT
CASSLIRGVQPQHF
>14|TRBJ2-1|many|TRBV11-2|TRBD2
TGTGCCAGCACCCTCGAGCGGGAGTGGAATGAGCAGTTCTTC
CASTLEREWNEQFF
>13|TRBJ1-2|once|TRBV27|-
TGTGCCAGCAGTTCCCGGGGGTTTGGTGGCTACACCTTC
CASSSRGFGGYTF
>13|TRBJ1-2|-|TRBV5-1|-
TGCGCCAGCAGTTCCTCAGGGATCTATGGCTACACCTTC
CASSSSGIYGYTF
>16|TRBJ1-2|-|TRBV27|TRBD1
TGTGCCAGCAGTCTCATCGGACAGGGGGCTGGGTATGGCTACACCTTC
CASSLIGQGAGYGYTF
>16|TRBJ2-2|-|TRBV24-1|TRBD2
TGTGCCACCAGTGATTTGAACGCGGGGGACACCGGGGAGCTGTTTTTT
CATSDLNAGDTGELFF
>13|TRBJ1-2|-|TRBV7-9|-
TGTGCCAGCAGCTTCTCAGGGCCCCTAGGCTACACCTTC
CASSFSGPLGYTF
>15|TRBJ2-7|once|TRBV10-3|TRBD2
TGTGCCACCACCCGGACTAGCGGGAGGTTCAACGAGCAGTACTTC
CATTRTSGRFNEQYF
>14|TRBJ1-4|-|TRBV2|-
TGTGCCAGCAGTGACCTACAGGGAAGTGAAAAACTGTTTTTT
CASSDLQGSEKLFF
>16|TRBJ2-5|-|TRBV7-9|TRBD2
TGTGCCAGCAGCTCCTTACCGGGACTAGCAATGGAGACCCAGTACTTC
CASSSLPGLAMETQYF
>16|TRBJ1-2|-|TRBV9|-
TGTGCCAGCAGCCACGCCCGAGAAACGACAGATTATGGCTACACCTTC
CASSHARETTDYGYTF
>15|TRBJ1-1|-|TRBV5-1|TRBD1
TGCGCCAGCAGCTTGGGGGGACAGGGTTCCACTGAAGCTTTCTTT
CASSLGGQGSTEAFF
>15|TRBJ2-7|-|TRBV7-9|TRBD1
TGTGCCAGCAGTTCACAGGGGGCCACCTCCTACGAGCAGTACTTC
CASSSQGATSYEQYF
>14|TRBJ2-1|-|TRBV7-2|TRBD1
TGTGCCAGCAGCAACCGGGACAGGGAGGCTGAGCAGTTCTTC
CASSNRDREAEQFF
>15|TRBJ1-5|-|TRBV5-1|TRBD1
TGCGCCAGCAGCCAACAGGGGGGAAGCAATCAGCCCCAGCATTTT
CASSQQGGSNQPQHF
>14|TRBJ1-1|-|TRBV5-5|-
TGTGCCAGCGCTGGGGAGGTATACAACACTGAAGCTTTCTTT
CASAGEVYNTEAFF
>14|TRBJ1-2|-|TRBV30|-
TGTGCCCTCTCCAGGGCAGGGCGTTACTATGGCTACACCTTC
CALSRAGRYYGYTF
>16|TRBJ1-2|-|TRBV3-1/TRBV3-2|TRBD1
TGTGCCAGCAGCCAAGGCGTCGGACAGGCCAACTATGGCTACACCTTC
CASSQGVGQANYGYTF
>14|TRBJ2-3|-|TRBV29-1|-
TGCAGCGTTGAATTTGCCCCGGTCCCAGATACGCAGTATTTT
CSVEFAPVPDTQYF